This T cell receptor beta chain was recovered during a study of blood T cell repertoires in COVID-19. Sequencing used immunoSEQ multiplex PCR; TCRdb keeps in-frame clones, though not all of them. The table records around 340,000 clones, approximately 86% of them present only once. The CDR3 runs 16 residues. V gave up 1 base and J gave up 5 bases; unmatched junction bases: 8. Germline V gene sequence: CDR1 MNHEY, CDR2 SVGEGT. Recruited during active infection, patients (from Seattle) were subsequently followed longitudinally. The TCR sequence derives from a woman between 55 and 75 years old with COVID-19, enrolled during active disease. Sequencing was performed on peripheral blood. The V call is TRBV6-2 or TRBV6-3, the J call TRBJ1-2; 9 bases are a match to TRBD1. The CDR3 DNA sequence: TGTGCCAGCAGTTACTTCGGGACAGGGCTCATTTATGGCTACACCTTC. It is translated as CASSYFGTGLIYGYTF.